The 2 T cell receptor beta chains reported below all come from one sample, sequenced in a study of T cells in Graves' hyperthyroidism and ophthalmopathy. TCR beta CDR3 region amplification was performed from RNA transcripts. The HTBI primer set served for first-round RT-PCR of the TCR CDR3. TCRdb re-called the multiplex PCR reads with MiXCR, one entry per CDR3 protein. The table lists hundreds of thousands of distinct CDR3 sequences, around 19% of them singletons, with around 47% in the top ten. The sequenced sample was blood. The receptor source for this set is a man aged 40-55 years with Graves' hyperthyroidism.

The table lists this clonotype with a few counts. The gene calls are TRBV12-3 or TRBV12-4 and TRBJ1-5; D unresolved. The CDR3 spans 13 residues. V lost 4 bases, J lost 5 bases, and 9 bases lay in between. The CDR3 here is CASSSSSHQPQHF. DNA for the CDR3: TGTGCCAGCAGTTCTTCATCCCATCAGCCCCAGCATTTT.

This clonotype was observed a few times. The chain has TRBV20-1 and TRBJ2-1, with TRBD2 as a possible D gene (6 bases). Looked up from germline, CDR1 is DFQATT and CDR2 is SNEGSKA (reference sequence). Trimming took off 1 base at V and 7 bases at J, with 8 bases between the two ends. This CDR3 is 12 amino acids long. The CDR3 protein is CSARGGVNEQFF. For the CDR3, the DNA is TGCAGTGCTAGAGGGGGGGTGAATGAGCAGTTCTTC.